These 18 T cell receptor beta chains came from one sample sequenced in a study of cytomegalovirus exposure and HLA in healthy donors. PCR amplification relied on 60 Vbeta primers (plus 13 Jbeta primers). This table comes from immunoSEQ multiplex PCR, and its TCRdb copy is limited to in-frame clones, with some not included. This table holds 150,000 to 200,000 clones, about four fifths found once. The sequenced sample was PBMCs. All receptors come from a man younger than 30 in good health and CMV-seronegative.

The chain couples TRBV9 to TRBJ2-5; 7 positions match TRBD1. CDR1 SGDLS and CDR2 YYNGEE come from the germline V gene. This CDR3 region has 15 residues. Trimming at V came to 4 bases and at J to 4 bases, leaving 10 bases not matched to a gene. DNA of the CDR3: TGTGCCAGCAGCCCTTCAAGGGGGCAGGGAGAGACCCAGTACTTC. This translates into CASSPSRGQGETQYF.

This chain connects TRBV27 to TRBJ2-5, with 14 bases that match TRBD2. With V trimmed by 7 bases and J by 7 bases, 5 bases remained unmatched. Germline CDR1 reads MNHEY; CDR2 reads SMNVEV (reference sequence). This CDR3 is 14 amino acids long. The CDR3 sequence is CASMGGLAGATQYF. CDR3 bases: TGTGCCAGCATGGGGGGACTAGCGGGGGCGACCCAGTACTTC.

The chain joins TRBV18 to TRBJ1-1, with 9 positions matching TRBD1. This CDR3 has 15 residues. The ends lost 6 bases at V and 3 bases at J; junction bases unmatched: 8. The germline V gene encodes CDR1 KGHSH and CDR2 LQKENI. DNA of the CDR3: TGTGCCAGCTCGCCGGGGACAGGGAGCGACACTGAAGCTTTCTTT. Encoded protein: CASSPGTGSDTEAFF.

The CDR3 nucleotides read TGTGCCAGCAGCGGTAAGACACCCTACAATGAGCAGTTCTTC. Translated: CASSGKTPYNEQFF. The rearrangement links TRBV9 to TRBJ2-1; D is ambiguous. The germline V gene encodes CDR1 SGDLS and CDR2 YYNGEE. The V end lost 3 bases, the J end lost 2 bases, and 9 bases lay between the germline ends. The CDR3 is 14 residues long.

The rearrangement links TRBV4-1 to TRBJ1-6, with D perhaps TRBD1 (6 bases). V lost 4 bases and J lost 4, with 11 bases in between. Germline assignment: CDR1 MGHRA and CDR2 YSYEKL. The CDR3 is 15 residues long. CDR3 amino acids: CASSLTGAYNSPLHF. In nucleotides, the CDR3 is TGCGCCAGCAGCCTGACAGGCGCTTATAATTCACCCCTCCACTTT.

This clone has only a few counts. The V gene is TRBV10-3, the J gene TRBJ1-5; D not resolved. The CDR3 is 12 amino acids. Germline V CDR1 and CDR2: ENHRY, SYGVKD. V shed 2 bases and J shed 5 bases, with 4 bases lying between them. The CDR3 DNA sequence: TGTGCCATCAGTGAGGCGGATCAGCCCCAGCATTTT. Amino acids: CAISEADQPQHF.

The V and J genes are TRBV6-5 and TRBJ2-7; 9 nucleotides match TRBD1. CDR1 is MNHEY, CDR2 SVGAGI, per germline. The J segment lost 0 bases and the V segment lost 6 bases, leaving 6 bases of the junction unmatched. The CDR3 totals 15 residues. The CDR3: CASSVTGGISYEQYF. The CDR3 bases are TGTGCCAGCAGCGTTACAGGGGGCATCTCCTACGAGCAGTACTTC.

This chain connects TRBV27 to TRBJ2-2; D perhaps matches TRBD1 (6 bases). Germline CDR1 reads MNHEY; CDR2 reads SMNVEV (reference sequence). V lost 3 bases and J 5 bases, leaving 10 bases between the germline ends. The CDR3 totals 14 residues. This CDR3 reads CASSLVQGTGELFF. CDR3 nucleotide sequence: TGTGCCAGCAGTTTGGTACAGGGAACCGGGGAGCTGTTTTTT.

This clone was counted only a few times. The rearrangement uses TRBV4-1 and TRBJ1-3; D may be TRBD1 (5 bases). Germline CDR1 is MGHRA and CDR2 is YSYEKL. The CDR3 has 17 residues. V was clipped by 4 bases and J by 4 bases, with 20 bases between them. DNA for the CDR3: TGCGCCAGCAGCCCACAGATTCAGGGTTTGTCCGGAAACACCATATATTTT. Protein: CASSPQIQGLSGNTIYF.

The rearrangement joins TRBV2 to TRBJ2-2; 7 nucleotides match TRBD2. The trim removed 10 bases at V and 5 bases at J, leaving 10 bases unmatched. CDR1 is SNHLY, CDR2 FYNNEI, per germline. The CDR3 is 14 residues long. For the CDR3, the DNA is TGTGCCACTCGGGGGGAGGCGGGGACCGGGGAGCTGTTTTTT. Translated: CATRGEAGTGELFF.

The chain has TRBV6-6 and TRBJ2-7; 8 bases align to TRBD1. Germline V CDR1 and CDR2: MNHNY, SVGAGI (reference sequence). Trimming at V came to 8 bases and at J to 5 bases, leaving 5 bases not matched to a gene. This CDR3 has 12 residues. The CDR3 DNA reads TGTGCCAGCTGGACAGGGACCAACGAGCAGTACTTC. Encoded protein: CASWTGTNEQYF.

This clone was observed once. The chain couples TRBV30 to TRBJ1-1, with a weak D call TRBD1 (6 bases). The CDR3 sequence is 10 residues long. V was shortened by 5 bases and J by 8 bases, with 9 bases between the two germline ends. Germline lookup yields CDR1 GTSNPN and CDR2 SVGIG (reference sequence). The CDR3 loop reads CAWGQPEAFF. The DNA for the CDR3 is TGTGCCTGGGGACAGCCAGAAGCTTTCTTT.

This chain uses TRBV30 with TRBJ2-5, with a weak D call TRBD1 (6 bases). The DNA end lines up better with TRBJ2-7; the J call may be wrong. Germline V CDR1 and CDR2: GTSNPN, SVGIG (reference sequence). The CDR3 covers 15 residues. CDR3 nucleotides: TGTGCCTACGCACACCCACAGGGCCCTGGGTACGAGCAGTACTTC. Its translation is CAYAHPQGPGYEQYF.

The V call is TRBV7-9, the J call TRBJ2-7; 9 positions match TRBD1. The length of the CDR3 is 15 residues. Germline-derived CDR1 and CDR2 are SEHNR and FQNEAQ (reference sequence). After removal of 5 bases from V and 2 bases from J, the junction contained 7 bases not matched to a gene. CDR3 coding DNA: TGTGCCAGCAGCATAAGGGGACAGGGACCCTACGAGCAGTACTTC. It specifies CASSIRGQGPYEQYF.

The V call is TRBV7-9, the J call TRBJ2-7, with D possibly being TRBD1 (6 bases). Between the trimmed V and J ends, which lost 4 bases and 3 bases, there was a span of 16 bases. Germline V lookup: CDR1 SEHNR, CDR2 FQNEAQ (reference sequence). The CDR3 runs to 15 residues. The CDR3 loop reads CASSSRQDNFYEQYF. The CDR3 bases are TGTGCCAGCAGCTCCCGACAGGATAACTTCTACGAGCAGTACTTC.

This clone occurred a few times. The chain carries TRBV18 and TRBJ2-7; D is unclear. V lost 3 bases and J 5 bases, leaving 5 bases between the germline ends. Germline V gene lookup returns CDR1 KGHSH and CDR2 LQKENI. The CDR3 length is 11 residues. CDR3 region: CASSPRNEQYF. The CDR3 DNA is TGTGCCAGCTCACCTAGAAACGAGCAGTACTTC.

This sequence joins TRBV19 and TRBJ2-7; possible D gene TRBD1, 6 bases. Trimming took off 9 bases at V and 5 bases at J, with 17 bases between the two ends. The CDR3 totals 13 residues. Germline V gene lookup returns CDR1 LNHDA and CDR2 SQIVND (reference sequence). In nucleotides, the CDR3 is TGTGCCAGCAGCGTAGGGGGAGTGAACGAGCAGTACTTC. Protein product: CASSVGGVNEQYF.

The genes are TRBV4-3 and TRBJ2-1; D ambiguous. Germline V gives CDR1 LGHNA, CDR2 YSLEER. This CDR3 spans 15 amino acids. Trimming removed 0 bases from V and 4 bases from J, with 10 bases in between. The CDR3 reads CASSQDLSFYNEQFF. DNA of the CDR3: TGCGCCAGCAGCCAAGATTTGAGCTTTTACAATGAGCAGTTCTTC.